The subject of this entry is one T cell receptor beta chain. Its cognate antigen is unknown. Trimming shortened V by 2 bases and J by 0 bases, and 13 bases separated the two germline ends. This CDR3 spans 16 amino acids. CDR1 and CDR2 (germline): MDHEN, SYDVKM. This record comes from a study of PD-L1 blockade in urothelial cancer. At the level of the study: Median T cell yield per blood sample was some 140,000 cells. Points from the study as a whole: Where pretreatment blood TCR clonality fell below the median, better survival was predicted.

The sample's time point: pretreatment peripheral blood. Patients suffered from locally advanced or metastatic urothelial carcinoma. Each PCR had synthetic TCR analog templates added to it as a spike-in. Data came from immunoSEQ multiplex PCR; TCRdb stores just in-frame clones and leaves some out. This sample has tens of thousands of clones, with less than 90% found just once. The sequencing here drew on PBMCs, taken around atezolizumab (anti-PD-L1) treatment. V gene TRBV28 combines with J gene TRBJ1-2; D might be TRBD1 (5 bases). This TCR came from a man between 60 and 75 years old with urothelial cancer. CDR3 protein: CASSLATGGTNYGYTF. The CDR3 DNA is TGTGCCAGCAGTTTAGCTACGGGGGGGACTAACTATGGCTACACCTTC.